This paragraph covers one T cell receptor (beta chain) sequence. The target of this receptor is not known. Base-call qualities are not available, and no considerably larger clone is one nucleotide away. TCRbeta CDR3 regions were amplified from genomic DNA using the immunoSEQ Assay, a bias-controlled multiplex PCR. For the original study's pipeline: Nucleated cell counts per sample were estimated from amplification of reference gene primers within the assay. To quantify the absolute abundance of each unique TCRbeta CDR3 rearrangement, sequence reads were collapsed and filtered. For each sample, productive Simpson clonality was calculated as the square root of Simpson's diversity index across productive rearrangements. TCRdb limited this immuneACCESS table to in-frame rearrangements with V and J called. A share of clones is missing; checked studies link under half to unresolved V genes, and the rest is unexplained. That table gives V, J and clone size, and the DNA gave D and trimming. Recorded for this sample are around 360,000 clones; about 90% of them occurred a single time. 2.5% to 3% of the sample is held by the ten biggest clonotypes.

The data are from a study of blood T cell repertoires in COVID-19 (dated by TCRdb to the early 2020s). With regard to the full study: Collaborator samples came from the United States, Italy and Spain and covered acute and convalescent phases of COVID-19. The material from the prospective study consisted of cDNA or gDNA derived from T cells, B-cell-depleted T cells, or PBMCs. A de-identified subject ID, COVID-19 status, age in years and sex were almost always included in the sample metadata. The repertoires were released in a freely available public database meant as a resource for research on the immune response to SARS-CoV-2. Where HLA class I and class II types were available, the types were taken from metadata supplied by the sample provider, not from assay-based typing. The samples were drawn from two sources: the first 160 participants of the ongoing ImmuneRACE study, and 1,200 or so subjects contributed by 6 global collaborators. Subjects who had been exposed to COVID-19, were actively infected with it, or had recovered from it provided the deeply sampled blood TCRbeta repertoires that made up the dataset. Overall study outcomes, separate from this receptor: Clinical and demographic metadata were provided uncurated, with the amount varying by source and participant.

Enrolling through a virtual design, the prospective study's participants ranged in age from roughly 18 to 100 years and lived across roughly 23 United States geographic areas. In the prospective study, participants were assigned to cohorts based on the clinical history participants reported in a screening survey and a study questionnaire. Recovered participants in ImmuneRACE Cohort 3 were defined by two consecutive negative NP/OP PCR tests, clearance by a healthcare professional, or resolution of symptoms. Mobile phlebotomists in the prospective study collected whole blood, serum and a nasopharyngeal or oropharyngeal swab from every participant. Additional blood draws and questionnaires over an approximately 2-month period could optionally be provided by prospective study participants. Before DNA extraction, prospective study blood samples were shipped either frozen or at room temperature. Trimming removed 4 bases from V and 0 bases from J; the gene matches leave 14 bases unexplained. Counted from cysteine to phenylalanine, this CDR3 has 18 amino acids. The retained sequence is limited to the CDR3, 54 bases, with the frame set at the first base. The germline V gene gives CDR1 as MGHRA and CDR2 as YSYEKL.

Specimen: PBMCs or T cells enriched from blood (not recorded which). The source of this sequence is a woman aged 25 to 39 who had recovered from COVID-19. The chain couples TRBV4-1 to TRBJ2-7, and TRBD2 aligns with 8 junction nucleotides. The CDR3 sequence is CASSPWASGSPVSYEQYF. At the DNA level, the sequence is TGCGCCAGCAGCCCGTGGGCAAGCGGGAGTCCGGTCTCCTACGAGCAGTACTTC.